These T cell receptor beta chains were read from a single sample in a study of blood T cell repertoires in COVID-19. The table came from immunoSEQ multiplex PCR; TCRdb's copy has only in-frame clones and leaves some out. Of more than 250,000 clones listed, around 88% were seen once; the top ten hold 1.5% to 2%. The sequencing sample was made of peripheral blood. These receptors all stem from a woman aged 25-40 years with COVID-19, enrolled during active disease. Each CDR3 is given with its conserved first and last residue. A D gene is named only where the DNA matches it firmly. A row's size may be missing; if present it is once, few, many or a size class.

abundance	v_gene	j_gene	d_gene	CDR3aa	CDR3nt
once	TRBV19	TRBJ1-1	-	CASSILGGTEAFF	TGTGCCAGTAGTATCCTCGGGGGGACTGAAGCTTTCTTT
once	TRBV6-2/TRBV6-3	TRBJ1-1	TRBD1	CASSYSTGVSLLRTEAFF	TGTGCCAGCAGTTACTCGACAGGGGTGAGTCTATTGCGCACTGAAGCTTTCTTT
-	TRBV5-1	TRBJ2-1	-	CASSFTGNEQFF	TGCGCCAGCAGCTTTACAGGGAATGAGCAGTTCTTC
few	TRBV2	TRBJ2-1	TRBD2	CASSSPISGASFAQFF	TGTGCCAGCAGCAGCCCTATTAGCGGGGCCTCATTCGCGCAGTTCTTC
-	TRBV12-3/TRBV12-4	TRBJ2-3	TRBD1	CASLQGYTQYF	TGTGCCAGCTTACAGGGGTATACGCAGTATTTT
once	TRBV4-1	TRBJ2-2	TRBD2	CASSPGASAGDHTGELFF	TGCGCCAGCAGCCCTGGGGCCTCGGCGGGGGATCACACCGGGGAGCTGTTTTTT
once	TRBV6-1	TRBJ1-2	TRBD1	CASSEPRDRGFYGYTF	TGTGCCAGCAGTGAACCCCGGGACAGAGGCTTCTATGGCTACACCTTC
-	TRBV7-2	TRBJ1-1	-	CASSLGRGSYTEAFF	TGTGCCAGCAGCTTAGGGAGGGGCTCTTACACTGAAGCTTTCTTT
few	TRBV10-3	TRBJ2-2	TRBD1	CAISLTGALTGELFF	TGTGCCATCAGTTTGACAGGGGCCCTCACCGGGGAGCTGTTTTTT
-	TRBV5-4	TRBJ1-2	TRBD1	CASSPGQGASYGYTF	TGTGCCAGCAGCCCCGGACAGGGGGCCAGCTATGGCTACACCTTC
-	TRBV5-1	TRBJ2-7	TRBD1	CASSPQTGTGSEQYF	TGCGCCAGCAGCCCGCAGACAGGGACAGGATCCGAGCAGTACTTC
-	TRBV2	TRBJ1-6	-	CASTGAGSYNSPLHF	TGTGCCAGCACGGGTGCGGGCTCCTATAATTCACCCCTCCACTTT
-	TRBV5-5	TRBJ1-5	-	CASSLVVSQPQHF	TGTGCCAGCAGCTTAGTGGTCAGTCAGCCCCAGCATTTT
-	TRBV15	TRBJ1-2	TRBD1	CATSRETGSGGYTF	TGTGCCACCAGCAGAGAGACAGGGTCAGGTGGCTACACCTTC
-	TRBV2	TRBJ1-1	-	CASSSLGGNTEAFF	TGTGCCAGCAGTTCCCTGGGGGGGAACACTGAAGCTTTCTTT
-	TRBV9	TRBJ2-7	-	CASSNGLGTYEQYF	TGTGCCAGCAGCAACGGACTTGGGACCTACGAGCAGTACTTC
-	TRBV18	TRBJ1-1	-	CASSPPRVMNTEAFF	TGTGCCAGCTCACCCCCGCGAGTCATGAACACTGAAGCTTTCTTT
-	TRBV3-1/TRBV3-2	TRBJ1-3	-	CASGGSGNTIYF	TGTGCCAGCGGAGGGTCTGGAAACACCATATATTTT
-	TRBV29-1	TRBJ1-1	-	CSGRRENTEAFF	TGCAGCGGTAGGAGGGAAAACACTGAAGCTTTCTTT
-	TRBV2	TRBJ1-2	-	CASTLGGGGYTF	TGTGCCAGCACCTTAGGGGGAGGGGGCTACACCTTC
once	TRBV27	TRBJ2-1	-	CASRQGGLYNEQFF	TGTGCCAGCAGACAGGGTGGGCTCTACAATGAGCAGTTCTTC
once	TRBV14	TRBJ1-1	TRBD1	CASSRQGVGAFF	TGTGCCAGCAGCCGGCAGGGGGTCGGAGCTTTCTTT
-	TRBV27	TRBJ2-3	-	CASSLFGLEADTQYF	TGTGCCAGCAGTTTATTCGGCCTGGAGGCAGATACGCAGTATTTT
-	TRBV12-3/TRBV12-4	TRBJ1-6	-	CASSGYGSPLHF	TGTGCGAGCAGTGGGTACGGGTCACCCCTCCACTTT
few	TRBV7-8	TRBJ1-3	TRBD1	CASSLRDRGNTIYF	TGTGCCAGCAGCCTCCGGGACAGGGGAAACACCATATATTTT
-	TRBV6-5	TRBJ2-1	TRBD2	CASRAQRGRPNEQFF	TGTGCCAGCAGGGCTCAGCGGGGGAGGCCCAATGAGCAGTTCTTC
-	TRBV15	TRBJ1-5	-	CATSRGGITRQPQHF	TGTGCCACCAGCAGAGGAGGGATCACCCGTCAGCCCCAGCATTTT
-	TRBV10-2	TRBJ1-5	TRBD1	CASRDRDGDQPQHF	TGCGCCAGCAGAGACAGGGACGGGGATCAGCCCCAGCATTTT
-	TRBV19	TRBJ1-1	-	CASTQILTGAVAEAFF	TGTGCCAGTACCCAAATCCTGACAGGTGCGGTCGCTGAAGCTTTCTTT
-	TRBV28	TRBJ1-2	TRBD1	CASSLSRGLDNGYTF	TGTGCCAGCAGTTTATCTAGGGGGCTCGACAATGGCTACACCTTC
-	TRBV20-1	TRBJ2-1	-	CSGIEGVEQFF	TGCAGTGGGATCGAGGGAGTTGAGCAGTTCTTC
few	TRBV6-6	TRBJ1-1	TRBD1	CASVGQGVSEAFF	TGTGCCAGCGTGGGGCAGGGGGTATCCGAAGCTTTCTTT
-	TRBV6-5	TRBJ2-1	TRBD1	CASSYDRASSYNEQFF	TGTGCCAGCAGTTACGACAGGGCAAGCTCCTACAATGAGCAGTTCTTC
-	TRBV5-4	TRBJ1-2	-	CASSPEAEANYGYTF	TGTGCCAGCAGCCCCGAGGCAGAAGCTAACTATGGCTACACCTTC
-	TRBV3-1/TRBV3-2	TRBJ1-2	-	CASSQLGGYGYTF	TGTGCCAGCAGCCAGCTCGGAGGCTATGGCTACACCTTC